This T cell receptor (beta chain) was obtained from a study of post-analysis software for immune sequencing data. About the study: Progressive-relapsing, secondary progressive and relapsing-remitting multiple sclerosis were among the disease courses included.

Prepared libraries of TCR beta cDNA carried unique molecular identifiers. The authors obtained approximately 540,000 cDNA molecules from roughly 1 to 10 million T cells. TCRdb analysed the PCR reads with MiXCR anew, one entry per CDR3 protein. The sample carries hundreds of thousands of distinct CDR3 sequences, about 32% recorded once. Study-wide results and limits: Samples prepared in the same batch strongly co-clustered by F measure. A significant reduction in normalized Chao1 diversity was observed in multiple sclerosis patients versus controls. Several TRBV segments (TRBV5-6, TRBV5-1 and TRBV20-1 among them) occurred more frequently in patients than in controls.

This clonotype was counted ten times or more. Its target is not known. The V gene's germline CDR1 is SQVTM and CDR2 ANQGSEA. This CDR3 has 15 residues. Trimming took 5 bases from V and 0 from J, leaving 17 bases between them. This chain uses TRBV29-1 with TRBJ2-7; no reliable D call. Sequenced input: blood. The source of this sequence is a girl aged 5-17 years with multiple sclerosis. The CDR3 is CSVRERASRSYEQYF. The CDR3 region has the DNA TGCAGCGTTCGTGAGAGAGCGTCCCGCTCCTACGAGCAGTACTTC.